This T cell receptor (beta chain) comes out of a study of radiation and T cells in renal cell carcinoma (TCRdb year 2020). In the study overall: Samples were obtained from a clinical trial, in which 15 Gy stereotactic body radiation therapy was delivered to primary renal cell carcinomas and nephrectomy was performed 4 weeks later. In total, 50 or so samples underwent TCR beta sequencing: roughly 26 tumors plus 27 peripheral blood samples. Across all 50 or so samples, 4 million or so unique CDR3 nucleotide sequences encoding 2.5 million to 3 million unique CDR3 amino acid sequences were identified.

Following the manufacturer's recommendations, the immunoSEQ kit was used to generate TCR beta libraries from genomic DNA. For library preparation, a first multiplex PCR was performed with proprietary primers, followed by a second PCR in which unique barcodes were added, and bead cleanups were performed after each round. A kit-provided positive control reaction and a negative control reaction were included in every sample batch. The final libraries were assessed on an Agilent 4200 TapeStation D1000 ScreenTape, pooled by volume, and quantified by qPCR. Sequencing was performed on an Illumina NextSeq500 using a MidOutput 150-cycle cartridge, with 156 Read1 cycles, 15 Index1 cycles, and the kit custom primers. The pooled library was loaded at 0.8 to 1 pM, and roughly 18% PhiX control was spiked in. The paper's processing steps were these. Vendor-processed data were analyzed in R, and a clonotype was defined as all T cells sharing the same CDR3 nucleotide sequence. In the clone abundance analyses, frequencies in each sample were normalized to that sample's 10,000 most abundant clones. Public T cell clones, which averaged fewer than five per sample, were excluded before analysis. Tumor-enriched and baseline blood-enriched clonotypes were defined by at least a 32-fold difference in abundance between compartments. A beta-binomial differential abundance model was used to identify clonotypes that expanded or contracted between blood time points. Similarity between tumor and blood repertoires was quantified using the Baroni-Urbani and Buser coefficient, and groups were compared with two-tailed Wilcoxon tests in R. As stored in TCRdb, this immuneACCESS dataset retains in-frame rearrangements with V and J assigned. A fraction of the clones does not appear; measured against another copy, unresolved V genes explain less than half of the discrepancy, and the remainder lacks a known reason. That table furnishes V, J and clone size, whereas the DNA furnished D and trimming. Counted in this sample were some 120,000 clones; about four fifths of them appeared once. The ten largest clones take up roughly 5.9% of the sample.

The CDR3 goes from the cysteine to the phenylalanine over 15 residues. The sequence is cut down to CDR3 DNA, 45 bases in frame from base 1. At the junction V is shortened by 4 bases and J by 0 bases; bases outside the gene matches: 3. According to the germline V gene, CDR1 reads KGHSY and CDR2 reads FQNENV. Overall study results and their limits: No pretreatment tumor biopsies were available, so the baseline intratumoral presence of clonotypes could not be determined. Changes in the blood repertoire were not tracked past 4 weeks after treatment. Top tumor clonotypes rose in blood from baseline to 2 weeks post-radiation, then contracted by 4 weeks, suggesting transient expansion of tumor-resident clones. Because the trial had a single-armed design, the trial could not examine how radiation dose or scheduling affected the TCR repertoire.

Note on this clone: Its specific antigen is unknown. No base qualities exist here, and no much larger clone lies one base off it.

The sample's time point label, in plain terms: blood 2 weeks post-SBRT. Interpreted using the paper, the treatment or condition label stands for: 15 Gy SBRT to primary tumor, nephrectomy 4 weeks later. To track tumor-enriched clonotypes, serial peripheral blood was sampled from radiation-treated patients at baseline and at 2 weeks and 4 weeks after SBRT. Renal cell carcinoma with clear cell pathology was present in all patients. Genomic DNA for TCR sequencing was prepared using the QIAamp DNA Blood Mini Kit (Qiagen). Samples were included in the analyses only if all quality control checks were passed.

Source: blood, taken from a patient whose treatment included radiotherapy and nephrectomy. The rearranged chain carries TRBV16 and TRBJ1-2, with TRBD1 identical over 9 junction bases. The sequence was obtained from a man between 50 and 59 years old with renal cell carcinoma. The DNA reads TGTGCCAGCAGCCCACGGACAGGGGCTAACTATGGCTACACCTTC. Translated, it gives CASSPRTGANYGYTF.